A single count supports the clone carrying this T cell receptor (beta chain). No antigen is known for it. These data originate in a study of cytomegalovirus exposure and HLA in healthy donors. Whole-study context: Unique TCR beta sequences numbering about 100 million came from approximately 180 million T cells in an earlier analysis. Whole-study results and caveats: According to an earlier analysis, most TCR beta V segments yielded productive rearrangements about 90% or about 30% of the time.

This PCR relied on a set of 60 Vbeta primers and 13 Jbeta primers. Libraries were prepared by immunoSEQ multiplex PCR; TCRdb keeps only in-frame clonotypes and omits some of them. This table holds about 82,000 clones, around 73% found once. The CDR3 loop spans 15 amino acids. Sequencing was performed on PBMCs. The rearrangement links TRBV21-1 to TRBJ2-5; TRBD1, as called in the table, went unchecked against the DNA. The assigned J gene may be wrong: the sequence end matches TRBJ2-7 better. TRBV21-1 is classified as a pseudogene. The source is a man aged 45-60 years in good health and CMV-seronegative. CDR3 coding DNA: TGTGCCAGCAGAGACTGGACAGGTTTCTCCTACGAGCAGTACTTC. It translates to CASRDWTGFSYEQYF.